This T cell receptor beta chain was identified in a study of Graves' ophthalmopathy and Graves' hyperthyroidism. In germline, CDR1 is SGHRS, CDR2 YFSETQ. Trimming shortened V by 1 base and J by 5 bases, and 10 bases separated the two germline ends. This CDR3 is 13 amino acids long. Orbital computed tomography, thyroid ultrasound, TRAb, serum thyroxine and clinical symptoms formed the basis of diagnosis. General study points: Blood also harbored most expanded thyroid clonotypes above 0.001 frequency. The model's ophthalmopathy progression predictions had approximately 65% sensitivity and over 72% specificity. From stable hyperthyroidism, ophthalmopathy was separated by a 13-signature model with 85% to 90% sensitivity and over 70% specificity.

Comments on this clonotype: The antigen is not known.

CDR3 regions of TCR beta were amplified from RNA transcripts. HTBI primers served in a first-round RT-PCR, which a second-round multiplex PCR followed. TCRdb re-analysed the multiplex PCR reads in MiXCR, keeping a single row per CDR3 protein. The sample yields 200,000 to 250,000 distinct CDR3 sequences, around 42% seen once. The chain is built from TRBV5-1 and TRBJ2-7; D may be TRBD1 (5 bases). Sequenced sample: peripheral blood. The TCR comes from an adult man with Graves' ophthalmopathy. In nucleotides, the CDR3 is TGCGCCAGCAGCTTGACACAGGATCACGAGCAGTACTTC. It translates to CASSLTQDHEQYF.